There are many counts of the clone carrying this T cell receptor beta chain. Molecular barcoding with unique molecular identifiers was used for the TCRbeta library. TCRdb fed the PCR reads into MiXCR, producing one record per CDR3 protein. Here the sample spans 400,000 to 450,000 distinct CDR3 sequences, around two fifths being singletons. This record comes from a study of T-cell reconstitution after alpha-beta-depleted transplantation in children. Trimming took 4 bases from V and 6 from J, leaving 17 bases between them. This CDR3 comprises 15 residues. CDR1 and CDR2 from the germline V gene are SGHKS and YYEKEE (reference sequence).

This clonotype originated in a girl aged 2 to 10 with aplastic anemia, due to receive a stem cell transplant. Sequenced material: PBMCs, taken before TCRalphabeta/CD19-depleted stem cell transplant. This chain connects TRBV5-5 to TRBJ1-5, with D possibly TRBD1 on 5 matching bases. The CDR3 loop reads CASSSGGGVGQPQHF. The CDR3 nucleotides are TGTGCCAGCAGCAGCGGGGGGGGTGTGGGTCAGCCCCAGCATTTT.